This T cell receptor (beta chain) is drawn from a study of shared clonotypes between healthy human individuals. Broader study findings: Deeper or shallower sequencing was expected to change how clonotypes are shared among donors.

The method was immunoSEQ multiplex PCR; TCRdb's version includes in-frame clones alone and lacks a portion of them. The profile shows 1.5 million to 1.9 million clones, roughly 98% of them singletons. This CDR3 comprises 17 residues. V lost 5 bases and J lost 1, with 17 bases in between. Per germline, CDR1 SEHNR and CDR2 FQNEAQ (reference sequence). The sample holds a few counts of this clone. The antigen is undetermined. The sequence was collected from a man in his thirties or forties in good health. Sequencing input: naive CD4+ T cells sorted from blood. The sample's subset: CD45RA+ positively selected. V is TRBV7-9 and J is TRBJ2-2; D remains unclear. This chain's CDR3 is CASSASLRVKNTGELFF. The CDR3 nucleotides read TGTGCCAGCAGCGCGTCTTTACGGGTCAAGAACACCGGGGAGCTGTTTTTT.